This T cell receptor beta chain was found in a study of long-term antiretroviral therapy in people with HIV. On the study more broadly: Specimens dating back about a decade before the 2015 immediate-ART recommendation are the oldest included.

At survey level, the immunoSEQ assay was run in its v3.0 version. Profiled with immunoSEQ multiplex PCR; TCRdb holds only in-frame clones, not every one. The sample has several thousand clones, 70% to 90% seen once. Study-level points and caveats: Although diversity increased after ART, it remained lower than in transplant donor controls. Possibly under older ART regimens, blood was drawn between about 2004 and 2018. Compared with controls, HIV repertoires showed narrower CDR3 length ranges.

Concerning this clone: Its target is not known.

Germline loops: CDR1 SGHRS, CDR2 YFSETQ. This CDR3 spans 13 amino acids. Trimming removed 8 bases from V and 1 base from J; junction bases left unmatched: 2. This sequence joins TRBV5-1 and TRBJ2-3; 9 bases fit TRBD1. Sample: unsorted PBMCs, taken 0.3 years after starting antiretroviral therapy. The source is a woman between 45 and 60 years old with HIV. In nucleotides, the CDR3 is TGCGCCAGGGACAGGGGAGGCACAGATACGCAGTATTTT. It is translated as CARDRGGTDTQYF.